The 6 T cell receptor beta chains below were found in one sample sequenced in a study of T cell responses to AZD1222 COVID-19 vaccine. The table came from immunoSEQ multiplex PCR; TCRdb's copy has only in-frame clones and leaves some out. The table includes tens of thousands of clones, around 90% detected once. Source: peripheral blood, taken on day 0 of AZD1222 vaccination. These receptors were taken from an adult in good health.

The chain is built from TRBV16 and TRBJ2-3; D is perhaps TRBD2 (6 bases). Trimming shortened V by 0 bases and J by 4 bases, and 17 bases separated the two germline ends. CDR1 and CDR2 from the germline V gene are KGHSY and FQNENV. The length of the CDR3 is 17 residues. The CDR3 loop is CASSQSMGGAGADTQYF. The CDR3 region has the DNA TGTGCCAGCAGCCAATCGATGGGAGGTGCTGGTGCAGATACGCAGTATTTT.

The rearrangement links TRBV15 to TRBJ1-2, with 7 bases that match TRBD1. The CDR3 runs to 15 residues. The germline gives CDR1 LNHNV, CDR2 YYDKDF (reference sequence). After removal of 0 bases from V and 8 bases from J, the junction contained 9 bases not matched to a gene. The DNA of the CDR3 is TGTGCCACCAGCAGAGACCCAGGGGGGACAAGGGGCTACACCTTC. Translated: CATSRDPGGTRGYTF. Full variable domain (rest looked up from reference TRBV15 and TRBJ1-2): DAMVIQNPRYQVTQFGKPVTLSCSQTLNHNVMYWYQQKSSQAPKLLFHYYDKDFNNEADTPDNFQSRRPNTSFCFLDIRSPGLGDTAMYLCATSRDPGGTRGYTFGSGTRLTVV.

The chain employs TRBV27 and TRBJ1-5; D gene unclear. Germline assignment: CDR1 MNHEY and CDR2 SMNVEV (reference sequence). The V and J ends lost 5 bases and 2 bases respectively, with 16 bases between them. This CDR3 is built from 16 residues. In DNA, the CDR3 is TGTGCCAGCAGTCCCTATGGTACTAGCGGCAATCAGCCCCAGCATTTT. This gives the protein CASSPYGTSGNQPQHF.

The J gene is TRBJ1-5, the V gene TRBV6-4; D not certain. Trimming took 4 bases from V and 1 from J, leaving 11 bases between them. Germline lookup yields CDR1 MRHNA and CDR2 SNTAGT. The CDR3 sequence is 15 residues long. The CDR3 sequence: CASSVGPGSNQPQHF. The CDR3 DNA is TGTGCCAGCAGTGTAGGTCCCGGCAGCAATCAGCCCCAGCATTTT.

The rearrangement uses TRBV14 and TRBJ2-3; D is undetermined. V was clipped by 0 bases and J by 4 bases, with 23 bases between them. The CDR3 is 19 residues long. The germline gives CDR1 SGHDN, CDR2 FVKESK. The CDR3 DNA follows: TGTGCCAGCAGCCAAGACCCTGGCGACGGATTATATCTGGCAGATACGCAGTATTTT. Encoded protein: CASSQDPGDGLYLADTQYF.

This sequence joins TRBV28 and TRBJ1-5, with 7 bases matching TRBD1. The CDR3 totals 13 residues. V was clipped by 6 bases and J by 6 bases; unmatched bases: 5. CDR1 and CDR2 from the germline V gene are MDHEN and SYDVKM. The CDR3 bases are TGTGCCAGCAGATCAGGGGGGGGTCAGCCCCAGCATTTT. Protein sequence: CASRSGGGQPQHF.